These 9 T cell receptor beta chains originate from one sample sequenced in a study of shared clonotypes between healthy human individuals. Terminally differentiated effector memory CD45RA+ cells were excluded by CCR7 positive selection of CD45RO-negative cells. Here immunoSEQ multiplex PCR was the method, and the copy in TCRdb shows in-frame clones only, minus some. The sample lists around 2.1 million clones, just over 90% occurring once. The sequenced material came from naive CD8+ T cells from PBMCs. The receptors shown here come from a man younger than 30 in good health. Some clones in this sample may be carry-over from other donors' samples.

The chain couples TRBV5-1 to TRBJ2-7; D uncertain. The CDR3 covers 13 residues. Trimming shortened V by 0 bases and J by 6 bases, and 10 bases separated the two germline ends. The germline V gene encodes CDR1 SGHRS and CDR2 YFSETQ. CDR3 in DNA: TGCGCCAGCAGCTTGGAACTTCCCCTCGAGCAGTACTTC. Amino acid sequence: CASSLELPLEQYF.

This rearrangement joins TRBV5-1 to TRBJ2-7; 9 positions agree with TRBD2. V lost 4 bases to trimming and J lost 6 bases; unmatched junction nucleotides: 14. Germline V gene data show CDR1 as SGHRS and CDR2 as YFSETQ. This CDR3 has 16 residues. The CDR3 coding sequence is TGCGCCAGCAGCACCGGGACTAGCTTCCCTGACCTCGAGCAGTACTTC. Translation: CASSTGTSFPDLEQYF.

The rearrangement uses TRBV7-9 and TRBJ2-5, with a weak D call TRBD2 (5 bases). The CDR3 is 14 residues long. With 5 bases removed from V and 1 base from J, the gap between germline ends came to 11 bases. The V gene's germline CDR1 is SEHNR and CDR2 FQNEAQ (reference sequence). DNA of the CDR3: TGTGCCAGCAGCCCCGGGGTAGCCCAAGAGACCCAGTACTTC. The encoded protein is CASSPGVAQETQYF.

The rearrangement uses TRBV6-1 and TRBJ2-3, with D perhaps TRBD2 (6 bases). V lost 8 bases and J 1 base, leaving 16 bases between the germline ends. This CDR3 contains 15 residues. CDR1 MNHNS and CDR2 SASEGT come from the germline V gene. CDR3 protein: CASGPRGGGTDTQYF. DNA for the CDR3: TGTGCCAGCGGCCCCCGTGGAGGGGGCACAGATACGCAGTATTTT.

V gene TRBV5-1 combines with J gene TRBJ1-2; D gene uncertain. V was clipped by 1 base and J by 1 base, with 14 bases between them. CDR1 and CDR2 (germline): SGHRS, YFSETQ. There are 16 residues in the CDR3. This CDR3 reads CASSLSETGYNYGYTF. CDR3 bases: TGCGCCAGCAGCTTGAGCGAGACGGGCTATAACTATGGCTACACCTTC.

This sequence joins TRBV6-5 and TRBJ2-1; D may be TRBD2 (5 bases). CDR1 is MNHEY and CDR2 is SVGAGI in the germline V gene. This CDR3 has 14 residues. Trimming removed 4 bases at V and 9 bases at J, with 16 bases between. For the CDR3, the DNA is TGTGCCAGCAGTTTAGTGGGAGAATGGGGTGAGCAGTTCTTC. This translates into CASSLVGEWGEQFF.

This clone was detected only once. J is TRBJ2-1 and V is TRBV5-8; possibly TRBD2 for D (5 bases). Trimming stripped 1 base from V and 4 bases from J, with 12 bases between. This CDR3 has 15 amino acids. Germline CDR1 and CDR2: SGHTS and YDEGEE. The CDR3 DNA is TGTGCCAGCAGCTTGAGAGTAGCGCTATACAATGAGCAGTTCTTC. Translated: CASSLRVALYNEQFF. The full variable domain, with the rest looked up from reference TRBV5-8 and TRBJ2-1, is EAGVTQSPTHLIKTRGQQATLRCSPISGHTSVYWYQQALGLGLQFLLWYDEGEERNRGNFPPRFSGRQFPNYSSELNVNALELEDSALYLCASSLRVALYNEQFFGPGTRLTVL.

The chain couples TRBV27 to TRBJ2-1; the D is unclear. The V gene's germline CDR1 is MNHEY and CDR2 SMNVEV (reference sequence). Trimming took 5 bases from V and 4 from J, leaving 15 bases between them. The CDR3 totals 15 residues. CDR3 sequence (DNA): TGTGCCAGCAGTACCGGCCTTAACCTATACAATGAGCAGTTCTTC. It encodes CASSTGLNLYNEQFF.

The V and J genes are TRBV7-6 and TRBJ2-5; maybe TRBD2 (6 bases). V lost 5 bases, J lost 0 bases, and 16 bases lay in between. The CDR3 loop spans 16 amino acids. Germline assignment: CDR1 SGHVS and CDR2 FNYEAQ. The CDR3 region has the DNA TGTGCCAGCAGCCGAGCGGGCCGAGCGTACCAAGAGACCCAGTACTTC. Its translation is CASSRAGRAYQETQYF.